This T cell receptor beta chain was identified in a study of T cells in Graves' hyperthyroidism and ophthalmopathy. Findings and caveats of the study: Most expanded thyroid clonotypes above 0.001 also appeared in blood.

Amplified TCR beta CDR3 regions derived from RNA transcripts. The HTBI set primed first-round TCR CDR3 RT-PCR. Each CDR3 protein is one row after TCRdb ran MiXCR on the multiplex PCR reads. The sample lists fewer than 300,000 distinct CDR3 sequences; less than 30% were seen once. Patients were aged 18 to 65, had disease duration under 2 months, and had newly diagnosed hyperthyroidism. Not enrolled were patients with uncontrolled infection, other autoimmune disease, pregnancy or lactation. In regard to this clonotype: The antigen remains unidentified.

Sequencing was done on a sample of blood. This TCR derives from a man aged 35-49 years with Graves' hyperthyroidism that later progressed to Graves' ophthalmopathy.

The CDR3 DNA is TGTGCCAGCAGTCCGCAGGCCCCATACGAGCAGTACTTC. It specifies CASSPQAPYEQYF. This chain uses TRBV28 with TRBJ2-7; D is undetermined. Trimming took off 5 bases at V and 4 bases at J, with 12 bases between the two ends. Germline CDR1 is MDHEN and CDR2 is SYDVKM. The CDR3 is made up of 13 amino acids.